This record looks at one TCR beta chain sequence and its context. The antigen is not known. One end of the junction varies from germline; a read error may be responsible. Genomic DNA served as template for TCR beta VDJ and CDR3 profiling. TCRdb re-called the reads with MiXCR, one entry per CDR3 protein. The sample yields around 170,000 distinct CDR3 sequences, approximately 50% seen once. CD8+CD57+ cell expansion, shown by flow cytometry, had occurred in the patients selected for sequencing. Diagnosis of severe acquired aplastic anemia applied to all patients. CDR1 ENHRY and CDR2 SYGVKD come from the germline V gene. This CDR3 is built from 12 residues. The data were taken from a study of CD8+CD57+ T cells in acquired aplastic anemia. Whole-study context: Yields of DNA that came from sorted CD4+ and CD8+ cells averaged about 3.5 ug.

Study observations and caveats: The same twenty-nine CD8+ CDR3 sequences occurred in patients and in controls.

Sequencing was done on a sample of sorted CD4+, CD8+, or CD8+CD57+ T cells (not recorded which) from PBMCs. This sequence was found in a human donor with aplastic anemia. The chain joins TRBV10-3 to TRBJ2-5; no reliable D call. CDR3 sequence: CAISDQQEPQYF. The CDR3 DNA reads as TGTGCCATCAGTGACCAGCAAGAGCCCCAGTACTTC.